This T cell receptor beta chain stems from a study of T cell changes during pregnancy in multiple sclerosis. CDR1 and CDR2 (germline): SGHTA, FQGTGA. The CDR3 is made up of 17 amino acids. Trimming left V 5 bases short and J 0 bases short, with 14 bases between. TCRdb's table, derived via immunoSEQ multiplex PCR, lists solely in-frame clones and lacks some. The sample records roughly 100,000 clones, 90% to 95% being singletons. The clonotype was recovered from a female donor in good health, enrolled as a control in a pregnancy study. The sequencing here drew on peripheral blood, taken after pregnancy. This rearrangement joins TRBV7-3 to TRBJ2-6; TRBD2 might be the D (5 bases). CDR3 coding DNA: TGTGCCAGCAGCAGAGGGCCACCGGACTCTGGGGCCAACGTCCTGACTTTC. As protein: CASSRGPPDSGANVLTF.